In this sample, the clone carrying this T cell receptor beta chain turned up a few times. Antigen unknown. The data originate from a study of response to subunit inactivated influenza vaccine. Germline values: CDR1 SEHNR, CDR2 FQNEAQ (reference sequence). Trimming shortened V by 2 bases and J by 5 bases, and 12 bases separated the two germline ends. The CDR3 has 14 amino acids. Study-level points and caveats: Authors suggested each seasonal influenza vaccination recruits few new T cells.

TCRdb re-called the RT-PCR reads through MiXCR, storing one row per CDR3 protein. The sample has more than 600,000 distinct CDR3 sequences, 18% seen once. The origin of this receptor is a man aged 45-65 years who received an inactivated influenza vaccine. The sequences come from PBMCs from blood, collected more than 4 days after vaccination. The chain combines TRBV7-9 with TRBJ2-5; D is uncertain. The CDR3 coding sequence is TGTGCCAGCAGCTTAACAGATCTTGAGGAGACCCAGTACTTC. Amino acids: CASSLTDLEETQYF.